This paragraph covers one T cell receptor beta chain sequence. What it recognizes is unknown. This specimen belongs to a study of long-term antiretroviral therapy in people with HIV. Study-level background: About a decade before 2015, the earliest samples were taken when ART was typically delayed.

Study conclusions and caveats: Clones showing expansion before ART dominated the repertoire at all time points. Blood dates from the mid-2000s to the late 2010s, possibly under older ART regimens. On ART adherence, viral resistance or therapy changes, no data were available.

The CDR3 spans 14 residues. Trimming left V 8 bases short and J 3 bases short, with 14 bases between. Looked up from germline, CDR1 is MNHNS and CDR2 is SASEGT. Version v3.0 of the immunoSEQ assay ran at survey level. The repertoire was sequenced with immunoSEQ multiplex PCR; TCRdb's copy has only in-frame clones and lacks some. Of 30,000 or so clones in the sample, approximately 93% were seen once. The specimen was unsorted PBMCs, collected 6.2 years after starting antiretroviral therapy. The V and J genes are TRBV6-1 and TRBJ1-5, with D possibly TRBD1 on 5 matching bases. The TCR was taken from a man aged 40-49 years with HIV. The CDR3 sequence: CASSSGTANQPQHF. The CDR3, as DNA: TGTGCCAGCTCATCCGGGACGGCCAATCAGCCCCAGCATTTT.